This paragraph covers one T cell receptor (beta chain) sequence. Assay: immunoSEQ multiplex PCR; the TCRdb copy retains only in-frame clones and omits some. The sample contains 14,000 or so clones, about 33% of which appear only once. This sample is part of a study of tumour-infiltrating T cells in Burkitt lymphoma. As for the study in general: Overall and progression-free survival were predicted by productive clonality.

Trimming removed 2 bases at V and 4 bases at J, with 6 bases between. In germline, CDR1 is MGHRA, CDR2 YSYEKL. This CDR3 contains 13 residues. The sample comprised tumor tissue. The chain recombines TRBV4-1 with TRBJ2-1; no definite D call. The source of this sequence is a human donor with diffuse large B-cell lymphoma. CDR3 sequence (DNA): TGCGCCAGCAGCCAAAAGACTTACAATGAGCAGTTCTTC. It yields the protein CASSQKTYNEQFF.